Reported below is one TCR beta chain. Its target is not known. The V and J ends lost 3 bases and 0 bases respectively, with 17 bases between them. In germline, CDR1 is MGHRA, CDR2 YSYEKL. The CDR3 is made up of 17 amino acids. This record belongs to a study of Siglec-9 on CD8 T cells in melanoma. Study conclusions and caveats: In melanoma tumors, a Siglec-9-marked effector memory CD8+ subset reportedly appeared to accumulate.

The protocol was immunoSEQ multiplex PCR, while the TCRdb copy is restricted to in-frame clones and leaves out a portion. This table has about 33,000 clones, roughly four fifths appearing once. Sequenced input: Siglec-9- CD8+ T cells sorted from blood. This clonotype was obtained from a human donor in good health. The chain recombines TRBV4-1 with TRBJ1-2; D not resolved. CDR3 region: CASSQTAASLSNYGYTF. The CDR3 DNA reads as TGCGCCAGCAGCCAGACGGCAGCGTCCCTCTCTAACTATGGCTACACCTTC.